This T cell receptor (beta chain) was captured in a study of shared clonotypes between healthy human individuals. Study-wide background: Two women and three men aged 18 to 49 served as donors. There were three CD4 naive, three CD4 memory, two CD8 naive and one CD8 memory plates per donor.

CDR1 SGHRS and CDR2 YFSETQ come from the germline V gene. The V gene end was trimmed by 4 bases and the J gene end by 2 bases; junction bases not matched to a gene: 8. CDR3 length: 15 residues. As to this clone: Its antigen is not known.

TCRdb keeps only in-frame clones here, not all; method: immunoSEQ multiplex PCR. This sample has around 2.3 million clones; almost 96% occur once, and the top ten carry 0.13%. Overall study results and limits: Measured sharing among donors was expected to vary with sequencing depth. The sharing of 4% to 5.5% of naive CD4 clonotypes was seen across a handful of donors.

Sequencing was done on a sample of naive CD4+ T cells sorted from blood. The sample's subset: CD45RA+ positively selected. This chain links TRBV5-1 with TRBJ2-7; TRBD2 matches 8 bases. The receptor's source is a man between 18 and 29 years old in good health. The CDR3 sequence: CASSQVGGGTYEQYF. The CDR3, as DNA: TGCGCCAGCAGCCAGGTCGGCGGGGGGACCTACGAGCAGTACTTC.